This passage covers 9 T cell receptor beta chains from one sample sequenced in a study of blood T cell repertoires in COVID-19. Assay: immunoSEQ multiplex PCR; the TCRdb copy retains only in-frame clones and omits some. This repertoire shows around 160,000 clones, about 81% found once; its top ten account for about a tenth. Specimen: peripheral blood. These receptors all stem from a human donor in a cohort sampled during active COVID-19.

The V gene is TRBV6-5, the J gene TRBJ2-2; 7 bases are shared with TRBD1. Losses at the gene ends were 6 bases for V and 6 bases for J; bases not matched to a gene: 7. Germline lookup yields CDR1 MNHEY and CDR2 SVGAGI. The CDR3 runs to 14 residues. DNA of the CDR3: TGTGCCAGCAGGAGGGGGCCTGCACCCGGGGAGCTGTTTTTT. Protein sequence: CASRRGPAPGELFF.

The V and J genes are TRBV27 and TRBJ1-4; D uncertain. The germline CDR1 and CDR2 sequences are MNHEY and SMNVEV (reference sequence). This CDR3 comprises 14 residues. The V end lost 5 bases, the J end lost 3 bases, and 10 bases lay between the germline ends. The chain's CDR3 is CASSNSGPNEKLFF. The DNA for the CDR3 is TGTGCCAGCAGTAACAGCGGACCTAATGAAAAACTGTTTTTT.

This sequence joins TRBV7-3 and TRBJ2-5; 8 bases are shared with TRBD2. The CDR3 runs to 14 residues. Trimming cost V 4 bases and J 5 bases; bases outside gene matches: 6. Germline CDR1 reads SGHTA; CDR2 reads FQGTGA. This CDR3 reads CASSSRPGGETQYF. The CDR3 nucleotides are TGTGCCAGCAGCTCCCGACCGGGGGGGGAGACCCAGTACTTC.

This chain links TRBV28 with TRBJ1-5; 11 bases are shared with TRBD1. Trimming removed 5 bases from V and 4 bases from J; junction bases left unmatched: 7. CDR3 length: 16 amino acids. Germline V CDR1 and CDR2: MDHEN, SYDVKM. The DNA of the CDR3 is TGTGCCAGCAGTATACCAGGGGACAGGGGGAATCAGCCCCAGCATTTT. Its protein product is CASSIPGDRGNQPQHF.

Turning to this clone: Sequence at one end of the junction differs from germline and may be a read error. The V and J genes are TRBV7-7 and TRBJ2-5, with 9 bases lining up with TRBD2. CDR1 and CDR2 (germline): SSHAT, FNYEAQ (reference sequence). CDR3 size: 15 residues. The CDR3 DNA follows: TGTGCTAGCAGCTCTTTAGCGGGAGTCCAAGAGACCCAGTACTTC. As protein: CASSSLAGVQETQYF. The whole variable domain, remainder taken from reference TRBV7-7 and TRBJ2-5, is GAGVSQSPRYKVTKRGQDVTLRCDPISSHATLYWYQQALGQGPEFLTYFNYEAQPDKSGLPSDRFSAERPEGSISTLTIQRTEQRDSAMYRCASSSLAGVQETQYFGPGTRLLVL.

The V gene is TRBV18, the J gene TRBJ1-4; D is ambiguous. The CDR3 has 14 amino acids. The V gene's germline CDR1 is KGHSH and CDR2 LQKENI. V was clipped by 3 bases and J by 6 bases, with 11 bases between them. In nucleotides, the CDR3 is TGTGCCAGCTCACCGATGAGGGAACATGAAAAACTGTTTTTT. Its protein is CASSPMREHEKLFF.

The V call is TRBV29-1, the J call TRBJ2-3; TRBD2 matches at 11 bases. The germline V gene encodes CDR1 SQVTM and CDR2 ANQGSEA. With 7 bases clipped from V and 3 bases from J, the junction kept 12 bases outside the gene matches. The CDR3 has 16 amino acids. DNA for the CDR3: TGCAGCGCCACAGGTACTAGCGGGAGTCGGACAGATACGCAGTATTTT. Protein product: CSATGTSGSRTDTQYF.

The V call is TRBV7-9, the J call TRBJ2-1; TRBD2 matches at 7 bases. With 4 bases clipped from V and 2 bases from J, the junction kept 5 bases outside the gene matches. Germline loops: CDR1 SEHNR, CDR2 FQNEAQ (reference sequence). This CDR3 has 15 amino acids. The CDR3 protein is CASSSSGYAYNEQFF. The DNA of the CDR3 is TGTGCCAGCAGCTCTAGCGGCTATGCCTACAATGAGCAGTTCTTC.

The genes are TRBV5-5 and TRBJ2-1; 7 nucleotides line up with TRBD2. Trimming took 4 bases from V and 12 from J; bases not matched to a gene: 10. From germline, CDR1 is SGHKS and CDR2 YYEKEE (reference sequence). This CDR3 contains 13 residues. The chain's CDR3 is CASSKGTNNLQFF. CDR3 coding DNA: TGTGCCAGCAGCAAGGGGACTAATAACTTGCAGTTCTTC.